This T cell receptor beta chain was identified during a study of cytomegalovirus exposure and HLA in healthy donors. At the level of the study: The 90 to 150 validation repertoires used the same platform as the roughly 700 first-cohort repertoires (as reported by a later analysis). Study outcomes and limitations: Cytomegalovirus status was reportedly diagnosed by the classifier with high sensitivity and specificity. CMV antigen specificity was confirmed in vitro for three CMV-associated chains.

Generated by immunoSEQ multiplex PCR, the TCRdb table keeps only in-frame clones and is missing some. This sample has about 300,000 clones, with more than 75% found just once. Notes on this clone: Its target is not known.

What was sequenced was PBMCs. This clonotype originated in a woman under 30 in good health and CMV-seronegative.

In nucleotides, the CDR3 is TGTGCCAGCAGCACCGGACAGGGGATGAACACTGAAGCTTTCTTT. Protein sequence: CASSTGQGMNTEAFF. This sequence joins TRBV11-2 and TRBJ1-1; TRBD1 agrees at 9 bases. The ends lost 5 bases at V and 0 bases at J; junction bases unmatched: 4. Germline V gene sequence: CDR1 SGHAT, CDR2 FQNNGV. The CDR3 extends over 15 amino acids.